One and the same sample provided the 17 T cell receptor beta chains below, sequenced in a study of vaccination and CD4 T cells after COVID-19. Antigen specificity for these receptors is unknown. Indicated treatment: roughly nine-day PBMC culture with coronavirus spike peptide pools or control peptides (ViraFEST assay). An Oncomine TCR Beta short-read assay was used to sequence the DNA from cultured CD4+ T cells. TCRdb used MiXCR to reprocess the PCR reads, holding one entry per CDR3 protein. This sample has more than 13,000 distinct CDR3 sequences, with over 60% found just once. Specimen: CD4+ T cells from blood, cultured in vitro. The source is a human donor who had recovered from COVID-19.

V usage is TRBV6-1 and J usage is TRBJ1-5; D is uncertain. V was trimmed by 5 bases and J by 0 bases, leaving 17 bases between them. This CDR3 has 17 amino acids. The germline V gene encodes CDR1 MNHNS and CDR2 SASEGT. The CDR3 nucleotides are TGTGCCAGCAGTCTCTTGGGGAGGGCGGGTAGCAATCAGCCCCAGCATTTT. Amino acid sequence: CASSLLGRAGSNQPQHF.

This clonotype was seen only a few times. The chain couples TRBV7-2 to TRBJ1-6; 9 positions match TRBD1. This CDR3 is built from 19 residues. The germline V gene encodes CDR1 SGHTA and CDR2 FQGNSA. J was trimmed by 8 bases and V by 1 base; bases with no gene match: 15. For the CDR3, the DNA is TGTGCCAGCAGCTTAGGGCCTCCTCACAGGGGGCCTGTGGATTCACCCCTCCACTTT. It encodes CASSLGPPHRGPVDSPLHF.

This clonotype was seen just once. This chain joins TRBV6-5 and TRBJ2-7, with D tentatively TRBD1 (6 bases). This CDR3 contains 14 residues. Trimming took 2 bases from V and 0 from J, leaving 8 bases between them. The germline gives CDR1 MNHEY, CDR2 SVGAGI. The chain's CDR3 is CASSYGGTSYEQYF. CDR3 nucleotides: TGTGCCAGCAGTTACGGGGGCACCTCCTACGAGCAGTACTTC.

This chain joins TRBV10-2 and TRBJ1-2; D perhaps matches TRBD1 (6 bases). Per germline, CDR1 WSHSY and CDR2 SAAADI. The CDR3 length is 13 residues. Trimming stripped 4 bases from V and 8 bases from J, with 14 bases between. The CDR3 loop is CASSALTGGGYTF. CDR3 coding DNA: TGCGCCAGCAGTGCGCTGACAGGAGGCGGCTACACCTTC.

The rearrangement uses TRBV5-1 and TRBJ2-7; the D is unclear. Trimming shortened V by 2 bases and J by 4 bases, and 13 bases separated the two germline ends. This CDR3 region has 14 residues. CDR1 SGHRS and CDR2 YFSETQ come from the germline V gene. The CDR3 sequence is CASSFNLVPYEQYF. For the CDR3, the DNA is TGCGCCAGCAGCTTCAACTTGGTACCGTACGAGCAGTACTTC.

The chain links TRBV11-1 to TRBJ2-7; a weak D match, TRBD1 (5 bases). The CDR3 loop spans 13 amino acids. V lost 1 base to trimming and J lost 3 bases, with 7 bases between them. CDR1 and CDR2 from the germline V gene are SGHAT and FQDESV (reference sequence). In nucleotides, the CDR3 is TGTGCCAGCAGCTTAGGACAGCTCTACGAGCAGTACTTC. This sequence encodes CASSLGQLYEQYF.

The V call is TRBV19, the J call TRBJ1-5, with TRBD1 as a possible D gene (6 bases). From germline, CDR1 is LNHDA and CDR2 SQIVND (reference sequence). Trimming removed 7 bases at V and 3 bases at J, with 16 bases between. CDR3 size: 15 residues. This CDR3 reads CASTQFRGDNQPQHF. The CDR3, as DNA: TGTGCCAGTACCCAATTCAGGGGAGACAATCAGCCCCAGCATTTT.

J is TRBJ2-3 and V is TRBV7-9, with unresolved D. The germline V gene has CDR1 SEHNR and CDR2 FQNEAQ (reference sequence). The CDR3 loop spans 16 amino acids. V gave up 5 bases and J gave up 2 bases, with 17 bases separating them. The CDR3 DNA follows: TGTGCCAGCAGCGTCATTCGGACCCCTCTCACAGATACGCAGTATTTT. It specifies CASSVIRTPLTDTQYF.

This clonotype has a handful of counts. The J gene is TRBJ1-6, the V gene TRBV19, with D perhaps matching TRBD1 (6 bases). The CDR3 spans 15 residues. The V gene's germline CDR1 is LNHDA and CDR2 SQIVND (reference sequence). Trimming removed 9 bases from V and 7 bases from J, with 19 bases in between. This CDR3 reads CASRGGLAQNSPLHF. DNA for the CDR3: TGTGCCAGCCGAGGGGGGTTAGCCCAGAATTCACCCCTCCACTTT.

Only a few counts were recorded for this clonotype. The rearrangement joins TRBV20-1 to TRBJ1-2; D is ambiguous. Germline CDR1 reads DFQATT; CDR2 reads SNEGSKA (reference sequence). Trimming took off 5 bases at V and 3 bases at J, with 16 bases between the two ends. CDR3 length: 14 amino acids. In nucleotides, the CDR3 is TGCAGTGCTCCACTTCAGGAAACGGACTATGGCTACACCTTC. Its protein is CSAPLQETDYGYTF.

Turning to this clonotype: The limits of the CDR3 on the DNA are not certain, so only TCRdb's listed CDR3 is given. The V gene is TRBV7-2, the J gene TRBJ1-3; TRBD1 is the table's D call and was not checked against the DNA. Germline CDR1 SGHTA, CDR2 FQGNSA. The CDR3 comprises 24 residues, both ends counted. CDR3 sequence: CASTNQTSMYLCASSLWTGGPIYF.

The V call is TRBV28, the J call TRBJ1-5; maybe TRBD1 (6 bases). Germline-derived CDR1 and CDR2 are MDHEN and SYDVKM. Trimming cost V 7 bases and J 9 bases, with 19 bases left between them. This CDR3 has 14 residues. CDR3 sequence reads: CASTQRGGGVPQHF. The DNA for the CDR3 is TGTGCCAGCACCCAGAGGGGGGGTGGGGTGCCCCAGCATTTT.

The rearrangement links TRBV6-1 to TRBJ1-5; no definite D call. Trimming left V 1 base short and J 9 bases short, with 4 bases between. This CDR3 has 11 residues. CDR1 is MNHNS and CDR2 is SASEGT in the germline V gene. The CDR3 reads CASSEVGPQHF. DNA of the CDR3: TGTGCCAGCAGTGAAGTGGGGCCCCAGCATTTT.

The chain combines TRBV10-3 with TRBJ1-1; D ambiguous. Germline V lookup: CDR1 ENHRY, CDR2 SYGVKD. The CDR3 extends over 16 amino acids. V lost 4 bases, J lost 5 bases, and 20 bases lay in between. The CDR3 sequence: CAISGSPGPRGTEAFF. CDR3 bases: TGTGCCATCAGTGGGTCACCCGGGCCGCGAGGGACTGAAGCTTTCTTT.

This clonotype occurred a few times. The rearrangement links TRBV21-1 to TRBJ2-3; the DNA was not used to check the table's D call, TRBD2. TRBV21-1 is recorded as a pseudogene. This CDR3 has 16 residues. The CDR3 is CASSKGDTPRTDTQYF. The CDR3 DNA sequence: TGTGCCAGCAGCAAAGGAGACACTCCCCGCACAGATACGCAGTATTTT.

The rearrangement joins TRBV5-4 to TRBJ2-2, with TRBD2 as a possible D gene (6 bases). The CDR3 is 16 amino acids. V lost 4 bases, J lost 2 bases, and 15 bases lay in between. Germline assignment: CDR1 SGHNT and CDR2 YYREEE (reference sequence). CDR3 nucleotides: TGTGCCAGCAGCCCTTTTGGAGGGACCAACACCGGGGAGCTGTTTTTT. Its translation: CASSPFGGTNTGELFF.

V gene TRBV7-6 combines with J gene TRBJ2-1, with 12 bases aligning to TRBD2. Germline CDR1 reads SGHVS; CDR2 reads FNYEAQ. The CDR3 is made up of 17 amino acids. V shed 1 base and J 7 bases; nucleotides not matched to a gene: 8. The CDR3 DNA reads TGTGCCAGCAGCTTAGGGGCTAGCGGGGGGGTTATGAATGAGCAGTTCTTC. It encodes CASSLGASGGVMNEQFF.